This is a list of T cell receptor beta chains from one sample in a study of graft-versus-host responses after intestinal transplantation. TCRdb's copy holds only in-frame clones and misses some; the assay was immunoSEQ multiplex PCR. Seen here are about 47,000 clones, about 95% observed once, and the top ten hold roughly 1.4%. The input for sequencing was PBMCs, taken approximately 340 days after intestinal transplant. These receptors were taken from a human patient who received an intestinal transplant, so some T cells may come from the graft donor. Each CDR3 is given with its conserved first and last residue. D genes are given only for firm matches. A clone size is listed for some rows: how often the clone was seen (once, few, many), or a class if it is expanded.

NA	NA	TRBV6-4	TRBJ2-1	13	CASSDGERTIQFF	TGTGCCAGCAGTGACGGGGAGCGAACGATCCAGTTCTTC
NA	NA	TRBV19	TRBJ2-3	15	CASSTQGTTADTQYF	TGTGCCAGTAGTACTCAGGGCACTACAGCAGATACGCAGTATTTT
TRBD2	NA	TRBV9	TRBJ2-3	15	CASSVGGASPDTQYF	TGTGCCAGCAGCGTCGGGGGGGCCTCTCCAGATACGCAGTATTTT
NA	NA	TRBV7-9	TRBJ2-7	12	CASSGGGYEQYF	TGTGCCAGCAGCGGAGGGGGTTACGAGCAGTACTTC
TRBD2	NA	TRBV6-1	TRBJ2-2	15	CASRQAGVNTGELFF	TGTGCCAGCAGGCAAGCGGGAGTAAACACCGGGGAGCTGTTTTTT
NA	NA	TRBV6-6	TRBJ2-5	11	CASSLEETQYF	TGTGCCAGCAGCCTAGAAGAGACCCAGTACTTC
TRBD2	NA	TRBV6-1	TRBJ2-1	14	CASQGAAGVHEQFF	TGTGCCAGTCAAGGGGCAGCGGGGGTCCATGAGCAGTTCTTC
TRBD2	once	TRBV7-9	TRBJ2-2	15	CASSLTSGSSGELFF	TGTGCCAGCAGCTTAACTAGCGGGAGCAGCGGGGAGCTGTTTTTT
NA	NA	TRBV6-1	TRBJ2-7	15	CASRMDSLAGAEQYF	TGTGCCAGCAGAATGGATAGCTTAGCCGGGGCCGAGCAGTACTTC
NA	NA	TRBV2	TRBJ1-1	14	CASRLRNVNTEAFF	TGTGCCAGCAGGCTCAGGAACGTGAACACTGAAGCTTTCTTT
NA	NA	TRBV19	TRBJ1-1	19	CASSMGGVWTDDMNTEAFF	TGTGCCAGTAGTATGGGGGGAGTGTGGACAGATGATATGAACACTGAAGCTTTCTTT
NA	once	TRBV9	TRBJ1-4	12	CASSVAGGKLFF	TGTGCCAGCAGCGTAGCGGGGGGGAAACTGTTTTTT
NA	NA	TRBV10-3	TRBJ2-5	14	CAISERGVGETQYF	TGTGCCATCAGTGAAAGGGGGGTTGGGGAGACCCAGTACTTC
NA	NA	TRBV2	TRBJ1-5	16	CASGSAAARGNQPQHF	TGTGCCAGCGGTTCGGCGGCGGCGCGGGGCAATCAGCCCCAGCATTTT
NA	NA	TRBV5-1	TRBJ2-1	17	CASSVDGHVGKYNEQFF	TGCGCCAGCAGCGTAGACGGACACGTGGGGAAATACAATGAGCAGTTCTTC
NA	NA	TRBV5-1	TRBJ2-7	13	CASSAQGHRGQYF	TGCGCCAGCAGCGCGCAGGGGCATCGGGGGCAGTACTTC
TRBD1	NA	TRBV19	TRBJ2-7	15	CASSTAWDRTYEQYF	TGTGCCAGTAGTACCGCCTGGGACAGGACCTACGAGCAGTACTTC
NA	NA	TRBV6-6	TRBJ2-5	14	CASTGTQGGETQYF	TGTGCCAGCACGGGGACTCAGGGGGGAGAGACCCAGTACTTC
NA	NA	TRBV9	TRBJ2-3	16	CASSVSGGYGTDTQYF	TGTGCCAGCAGCGTAAGTGGAGGATATGGCACAGATACGCAGTATTTT
NA	NA	TRBV7-9	TRBJ1-1	13	CASSFGLNTEAFF	TGTGCCAGCAGCTTTGGCTTGAACACTGAAGCTTTCTTT
NA	NA	TRBV7-9	TRBJ2-7	14	CASSHRDGAYEQYF	TGTGCCAGCAGCCACAGGGACGGAGCCTACGAGCAGTACTTC
NA	NA	TRBV10-3	TRBJ1-2	13	CAIRGDPRGGYTF	TGTGCCATACGGGGGGACCCCCGTGGTGGCTACACCTTC
TRBD1	NA	TRBV5-1	TRBJ1-2	12	CASSNRGDGYTF	TGCGCCAGCAGCAACAGGGGGGATGGCTACACCTTC
TRBD2	NA	TRBV6-5	TRBJ2-7	15	CASSFGTSGSYEQYF	TGTGCCAGCAGTTTCGGGACTAGCGGGAGCTACGAGCAGTACTTC
NA	NA	TRBV7-6	TRBJ2-5	15	CASSAEGGGEETQYF	TGTGCCAGCAGCGCCGAGGGAGGGGGCGAAGAGACCCAGTACTTC
NA	NA	TRBV12-5	TRBJ2-2	15	CASGLVDIGTGELFF	TGTGCTAGTGGTTTGGTAGACATCGGTACCGGGGAGCTGTTTTTT
NA	NA	TRBV19	TRBJ2-1	12	CASSMRLNEQFF	TGTGCCAGTAGTATGAGACTTAATGAGCAGTTCTTC
NA	NA	TRBV27	TRBJ2-3	14	CASSLLPPEDTQYF	TGTGCCAGCAGTCTACTGCCCCCCGAGGATACGCAGTATTTT
NA	NA	TRBV4-1	TRBJ1-2	14	CASKVRQASYGYTF	TGCGCCAGCAAGGTGAGGCAGGCGTCTTATGGCTACACCTTC
TRBD2	once	TRBV9	TRBJ2-1	15	CASSPLAGVNNEQFF	TGTGCCAGCAGCCCGCTAGCGGGGGTCAACAATGAGCAGTTCTTC
NA	NA	TRBV11-3	TRBJ2-3	15	CASSLAAGTTDTQYF	TGTGCCAGCAGCTTAGCGGCAGGGACCACAGATACGCAGTATTTT
TRBD1	NA	TRBV6-5	TRBJ1-1	12	CASSVTGREAFF	TGTGCCAGCAGTGTGACAGGGCGGGAAGCTTTCTTT
NA	NA	TRBV30	TRBJ1-3	14	CAWSTGLQGNTIYF	TGTGCCTGGAGTACGGGACTTCAAGGAAACACCATATATTTT
TRBD1	NA	TRBV6-1	TRBJ1-2	13	CASRGQGVFGYTF	TGTGCCAGCCGCGGACAGGGGGTATTTGGCTACACCTTC
NA	NA	TRBV9	TRBJ2-3	15	CASSVRATHTDTQYF	TGTGCCAGCAGCGTTAGGGCCACTCACACAGATACGCAGTATTTT
NA	NA	TRBV7-9	TRBJ1-2	15	CASSLRSPTNYGYTF	TGTGCCAGCAGCTTAAGGTCACCAACTAACTATGGCTACACCTTC